The rows below give T cell receptor beta chains drawn from one sample of a study of blood T cells in healthy people across ages. TCRdb recomputed calls from the 5' RACE reads with MiXCR, one row per CDR3 protein. The sample has around 1,600,000 distinct CDR3 sequences; 40% to 45% are singletons. The source material was blood. Receptors were obtained from a young woman in good health. Each CDR3 is given with its conserved first and last residue. A D gene is named only where the DNA matches it firmly. Clone size appears in some rows only: once, few, many, or a class for an expanded clone.

D gene | clone size | J gene | V gene | CDR3 DNA | CDR3 protein
NA | NA | TRBJ2-7 | TRBV2 | TGTGCCAGCTTAGCGGAGATTTACAATGAGCAGTACTTC | CASLAEIYNEQYF
NA | NA | TRBJ2-3 | TRBV11-3 | TGTGCCAGCAGCTTACGTAGCCCCGGATCTCCCCAGCTAGCAGATACGCAGTATTTT | CASSLRSPGSPQLADTQYF
NA | few | TRBJ2-3 | TRBV2 | TGTGCCAGCAGTGAAAACAGGGTGGGAAATACGCAGTATTTT | CASSENRVGNTQYF
TRBD1 | NA | TRBJ2-7 | TRBV7-9 | TGTGCCAGCAGTAGCTCCGGGACAGTGTCCATCGATGGGCAGTACTTC | CASSSSGTVSIDGQYF
NA | few | TRBJ1-6 | TRBV14 | TGTGCCAGCAGCCAAGACCAGGGGTTTTCACCCCTCCACTTT | CASSQDQGFSPLHF
TRBD1 | few | TRBJ2-1 | TRBV6-5 | TGTGCCAGCAGCCGAAGGAGACAGGGTTACAATGAGCAGTTCTTC | CASSRRRQGYNEQFF
NA | many | TRBJ1-4 | TRBV3-1 | TGTGCCAGCAGCCAAGGAATAGGGGGTAATGAAAAACTGTTTTTT | CASSQGIGGNEKLFF
NA | NA | TRBJ2-7 | TRBV12-3/TRBV12-4 | TGTGCAAGCAGTTTGACAGCCCGGACTCTTTACGAGCAGTACTTC | CASSLTARTLYEQYF
NA | NA | TRBJ1-5 | TRBV11-3 | TGTGCCAGCAGCTTAGAATCCCCCCCCCAATTAGCCTATCAGCCCCAGCATTTT | CASSLESPPQLAYQPQHF
TRBD1 | NA | TRBJ2-3 | TRBV7-6 | TGTGCTAGCACCAGACAGGGCGTGGGCACAGATACGCAGTATTTT | CASTRQGVGTDTQYF
NA | NA | TRBJ1-6 | TRBV10-3 | TGTGCCATCAGTCCCGTAAGGGTTAGAGCAGAAGATAATTCACCCCTCCACTTT | CAISPVRVRAEDNSPLHF
TRBD1 | NA | TRBJ1-4 | TRBV13 | TGTGCCAGCAGCAGATCCTTAGGGACAGCTAATGAAAAACTGTTTTTT | CASSRSLGTANEKLFF
NA | NA | TRBJ2-5 | TRBV15 | TGTGCCACCAAGTCCTCGAACAGGGCCTCGGAGACCCAGTACTTC | CATKSSNRASETQYF
NA | NA | TRBJ2-7 | TRBV12-3/TRBV12-4 | TGTGCCAGCAGTTCGGTAGCGGACCCCTACGAGCAGTACTTC | CASSSVADPYEQYF
NA | NA | TRBJ1-3 | TRBV29-1 | TGCAGCGTTGAAATGGGGGGTCCTGGAAACACCATATATTTT | CSVEMGGPGNTIYF
TRBD1 | NA | TRBJ2-7 | TRBV11-2 | TGTGCCAGCAGCCATGGACAGGGCCTAACTACCTACGAGCAGTACTTC | CASSHGQGLTTYEQYF